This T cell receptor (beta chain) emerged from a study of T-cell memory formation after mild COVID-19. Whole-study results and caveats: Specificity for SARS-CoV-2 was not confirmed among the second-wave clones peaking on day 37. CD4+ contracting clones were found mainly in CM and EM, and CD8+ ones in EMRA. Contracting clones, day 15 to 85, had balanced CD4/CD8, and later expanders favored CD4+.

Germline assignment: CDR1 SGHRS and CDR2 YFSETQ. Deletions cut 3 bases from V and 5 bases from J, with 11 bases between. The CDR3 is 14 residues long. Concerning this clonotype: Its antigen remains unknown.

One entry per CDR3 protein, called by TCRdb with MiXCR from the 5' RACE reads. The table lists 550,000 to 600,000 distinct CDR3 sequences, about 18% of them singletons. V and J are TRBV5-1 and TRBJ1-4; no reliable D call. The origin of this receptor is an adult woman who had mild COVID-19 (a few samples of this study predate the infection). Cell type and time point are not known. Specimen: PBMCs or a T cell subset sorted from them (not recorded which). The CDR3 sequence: CASSSTGENEKLFF. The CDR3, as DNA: TGCGCCAGCAGCTCCACGGGCGAAAATGAAAAACTGTTTTTT.